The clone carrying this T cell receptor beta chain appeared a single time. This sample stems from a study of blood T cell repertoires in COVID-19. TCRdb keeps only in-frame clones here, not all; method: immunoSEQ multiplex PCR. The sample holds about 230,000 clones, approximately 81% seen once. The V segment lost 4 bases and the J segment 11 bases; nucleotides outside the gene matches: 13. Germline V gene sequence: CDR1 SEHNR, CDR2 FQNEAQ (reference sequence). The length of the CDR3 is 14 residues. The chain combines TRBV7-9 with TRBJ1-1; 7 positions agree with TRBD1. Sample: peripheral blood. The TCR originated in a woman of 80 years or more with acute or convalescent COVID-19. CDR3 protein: CASSSNTGESGAFF. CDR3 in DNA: TGTGCCAGCAGCTCAAATACAGGGGAATCAGGGGCTTTCTTT.